Shown below are 23 T cell receptor beta chains from a single sample sequenced in a study of T cells in Graves' hyperthyroidism and ophthalmopathy. Researchers took RNA transcripts and amplified the TCR beta CDR3 regions from them. The HTBI primer set drove a first-round RT-PCR of the TCR CDR3. TCRdb ran MiXCR on the multiplex PCR reads and lists one entry per CDR3 protein. Counted here are 200,000 to 250,000 distinct CDR3 sequences, about a sixth occurring once; the ten biggest clones make up approximately 46%. The sample was blood. The receptors derive from a man in his fifties or sixties with Graves' hyperthyroidism.

The chain couples TRBV24-1 to TRBJ2-1; D is perhaps TRBD2 (6 bases). CDR1 is KGHDR and CDR2 is SFDVKD in the germline V gene. Trimming pared 7 bases from V and 5 bases from J, leaving 17 bases between. The CDR3 is made up of 15 amino acids. The CDR3 reads CATSLAAGNNNEQFF. CDR3 in DNA: TGTGCCACCAGCCTCGCGGCGGGGAATAACAATGAGCAGTTCTTC.

This chain connects TRBV5-6 to TRBJ1-2; possible D gene TRBD1, 6 bases. Germline CDR1 is SGHDT and CDR2 is YYEEEE. V dropped 3 bases and J dropped 8 bases, with 17 bases sitting between them. The CDR3 has 14 amino acids. CDR3 sequence (DNA): TGTGCCAGCAGCTCACAACAGGGCACGAGAGGCTACACCTTC. Protein product: CASSSQQGTRGYTF.

This clonotype has just one count. V is TRBV5-1 and J is TRBJ2-7, with D possibly being TRBD1 (6 bases). The CDR3 covers 14 residues. The germline gives CDR1 SGHRS, CDR2 YFSETQ. V was pared by 0 bases and J by 5 bases, with 12 bases between. CDR3 in amino acids: CASSLEGQPHEQYF. As DNA, the CDR3 is TGCGCCAGCAGCTTGGAAGGACAGCCCCACGAGCAGTACTTC.

Of note for this clonotype: A much larger clonotype is one base distant, so this may be a read error. The V and J genes are TRBV28 and TRBJ2-7; 8 nucleotides line up with TRBD1. The V gene end was trimmed by 2 bases and the J gene end by 6 bases; junction bases not matched to a gene: 6. Germline loops: CDR1 MDHEN, CDR2 SYDVKM. The CDR3 contains 14 residues. CDR3 loop: CASSLRAGGFEQYF. The CDR3 region has the DNA TGTGCCAGCAGTTTAAGGGCAGGGGGCTTCGAGCAGTACTTC.

This clonotype was counted many times. The chain combines TRBV29-1 with TRBJ2-2, with 7 bases lining up with TRBD2. This CDR3 is built from 13 residues. Germline V gene lookup returns CDR1 SQVTM and CDR2 ANQGSEA. The V and J ends lost 7 bases and 3 bases, in that order; junction bases with no gene match: 5. The DNA of the CDR3 is TGCAGCGCAACTAGCGCTCACACCGGGGAGCTGTTTTTT. Encoded protein: CSATSAHTGELFF.

The V gene is TRBV29-1, the J gene TRBJ2-1; no clear D. CDR3 length equals 13 residues. Germline V gives CDR1 SQVTM, CDR2 ANQGSEA. V dropped 2 bases and J dropped 4 bases, with 9 bases sitting between them. The CDR3 region is CSVELTAYNEQFF. The CDR3 region has the DNA TGCAGCGTTGAACTAACGGCATACAATGAGCAGTTCTTC.

Ten or more counts support this clonotype. The rearrangement joins TRBV5-1 to TRBJ2-7; the D gene is possibly TRBD2 (6 bases). CDR3 length: 15 residues. The V end lost 0 bases, the J end lost 2 bases, and 12 bases lay between the germline ends. Germline values: CDR1 SGHRS, CDR2 YFSETQ. Here the CDR3 reads CASSLAGGATYEQYF. The CDR3 nucleotides are TGCGCCAGCAGCTTGGCCGGAGGGGCGACCTACGAGCAGTACTTC.

This clonotype was recorded many times. The J gene is TRBJ2-1, the V gene TRBV3-1, with 9 bases aligning to TRBD1. Trimming took 6 bases from V and 6 from J; bases not matched to a gene: 15. The CDR3 length is 17 residues. Germline V gene sequence: CDR1 LGHDT, CDR2 YNNKEL (reference sequence). The CDR3 spells CASRLTGGGTVSNEQFF. The DNA of the CDR3 is TGTGCCAGCAGACTCACAGGGGGCGGTACGGTTTCCAATGAGCAGTTCTTC.

This chain joins TRBV7-8 and TRBJ1-4; 7 positions match TRBD1. V trimming: 5 bases; J trimming: 4 bases; junction bases outside the gene matches: 1. CDR3 size: 13 residues. In germline, CDR1 is SGHVS, CDR2 FQNEAQ. The CDR3 here is CASSRDSNEKLFF. The CDR3 DNA is TGTGCCAGCAGCCGGGACAGTAATGAAAAACTGTTTTTT.

This chain joins TRBV19 and TRBJ2-7; TRBD2 aligns across 13 bases. J gave up 3 bases and V 6 bases, and 5 bases lay outside the gene matches. The CDR3 extends over 15 amino acids. Germline loops: CDR1 LNHDA, CDR2 SQIVND (reference sequence). This chain's CDR3 is CASSSRTSGGYEQYF. CDR3 nucleotide sequence: TGTGCCAGTAGCTCCCGGACTAGCGGGGGCTACGAGCAGTACTTC.

This clonotype was observed at least ten times. The V and J genes are TRBV11-2 and TRBJ2-1, with 9 bases that match TRBD2. The germline V gene encodes CDR1 SGHAT and CDR2 FQNNGV. The CDR3 is 15 amino acids. V lost 1 base, J lost 2 bases, and 0 bases stayed unmatched. The CDR3 bases are TGTGCCAGCAGCTTAGGACTAGCGGCCTACAATGAGCAGTTCTTC. Translation: CASSLGLAAYNEQFF.

This clonotype occurred a few times. The chain joins TRBV6-5 to TRBJ2-7, with a tentative D call TRBD2 (6 bases). V lost 2 bases to trimming and J lost 5 bases, with 13 bases between them. The CDR3 covers 14 residues. Germline lookup yields CDR1 MNHEY and CDR2 SVGAGI. The CDR3, as DNA: TGTGCCAGCAGTTACGGCAGGCGGGGCGACGAGCAGTACTTC. This sequence encodes CASSYGRRGDEQYF.

This clonotype has at least ten counts. The genes are TRBV6-2 or TRBV6-3 and TRBJ2-1, with D tentatively TRBD1 (5 bases). The CDR3 is made up of 18 amino acids. Trimming pared 0 bases from V and 2 bases from J, leaving 17 bases between. Germline V gene data show CDR1 as MNHEY and CDR2 as SVGEGT. The CDR3 DNA reads as TGTGCCAGCAGTTACTCGGACAAGCCTACCTTCCCCTACAATGAGCAGTTCTTC. It specifies CASSYSDKPTFPYNEQFF.

This clonotype was counted only a few times. V is TRBV29-1 and J is TRBJ2-4; D gene uncertain. V lost 7 bases to trimming and J lost 0 bases, with 10 bases between them. The length of the CDR3 is 13 residues. CDR1 is SQVTM, CDR2 ANQGSEA, per germline. The CDR3 protein is CSAVSLAKNIQYF. CDR3 in DNA: TGCAGCGCCGTGTCCCTAGCCAAAAACATTCAGTACTTC. Variable domain in full (rest from reference TRBV29-1 and TRBJ2-4): SAVISQKPSRDICQRGTSLTIQCQVDSQVTMMFWYRQQPGQSLTLIATANQGSEATYESGFVIDKFPISRPNLTFSTLTVSNMSPEDSSIYLCSAVSLAKNIQYFGAGTRLSVL.

At least ten counts were recorded for this clonotype. The CDR3 sequence: CASRTGDEQFF. The CDR3 bases are TGTGCCAGCAGGACGGGCGATGAGCAGTTCTTC. The rearrangement uses TRBV14 and TRBJ2-1, with D hard to call. The CDR3 sequence is 11 residues long. Germline V gene sequence: CDR1 SGHDN, CDR2 FVKESK. The V end was cut by 6 bases, the J end by 8 bases, with 8 bases between.

The CDR3 loop reads CASSLAQGLNSPLHF. The CDR3 DNA follows: TGTGCCAGCAGTTTGGCACAGGGCCTTAATTCACCCCTCCACTTT. The rearrangement uses TRBV27 and TRBJ1-6; perhaps TRBD1 as D (6 bases). V lost 3 bases and J 6 bases, leaving 12 bases between the germline ends. CDR1 MNHEY and CDR2 SMNVEV come from the germline V gene (reference sequence). This CDR3 spans 15 amino acids.

This clonotype was detected many times. The chain joins TRBV7-2 to TRBJ2-7, with D perhaps matching TRBD2 (6 bases). Trimming pared 5 bases from V and 2 bases from J, leaving 13 bases between. The CDR3 is 14 residues long. Germline V gene data show CDR1 as SGHTA and CDR2 as FQGNSA. CDR3 bases: TGTGCCAGCAGCACACGGCGGGGCCCCTACGAGCAGTACTTC. This translates into CASSTRRGPYEQYF.

This clonotype came up a few times. The gene calls are TRBV19 and TRBJ1-1; D is unresolved. There are 15 residues in the CDR3. V was clipped by 3 bases and J by 2 bases, with 13 bases between them. Germline CDR1 is LNHDA and CDR2 is SQIVND (reference sequence). CDR3 bases: TGTGCCAGTAGTATGACGAGGCCCCCTAACACTGAAGCTTTCTTT. It codes for CASSMTRPPNTEAFF.

J is TRBJ2-4 and V is TRBV27, with 7 nucleotides matching TRBD1. The length of the CDR3 is 14 residues. The ends lost 4 bases at V and 6 bases at J; junction bases unmatched: 6. Germline-derived CDR1 and CDR2 are MNHEY and SMNVEV (reference sequence). CDR3 DNA sequence: TGTGCCAGCAGTTCCTACAGGGGTGGAAACATTCAGTACTTC. This codes for CASSSYRGGNIQYF.

This clonotype was counted a few times. The J gene is TRBJ2-2, the V gene TRBV30; the match to TRBD1 covers 7 bases. This CDR3 contains 15 residues. The V gene end was trimmed by 2 bases and the J gene end by 6 bases; junction bases not matched to a gene: 9. In germline, CDR1 is GTSNPN, CDR2 SVGIG (reference sequence). The CDR3 bases are TGTGCCTGGAGTCGCCAGGGGGACGGAGCCGGGGAGCTGTTTTTT. This codes for CAWSRQGDGAGELFF.

This clonotype was detected many times. The rearrangement uses TRBV20-1 and TRBJ2-5, with a possible D match to TRBD2 (6 bases). V dropped 6 bases and J dropped 1 base, with 12 bases sitting between them. The CDR3 has 13 amino acids. The germline V gene has CDR1 DFQATT and CDR2 SNEGSKA (reference sequence). CDR3 in amino acids: CSARRGFQETQYF. In DNA, the CDR3 is TGCAGTGCCCGGCGGGGATTCCAAGAGACCCAGTACTTC.

This clonotype has more than one count but fewer than ten. The chain uses TRBV7-2 and TRBJ2-1; TRBD2 is a possible D gene (6 bases). V was clipped by 6 bases and J by 6 bases, with 12 bases between them. This CDR3 region has 13 residues. Looked up from germline, CDR1 is SGHTA and CDR2 is FQGNSA. The CDR3 region is CASSASALNEQFF. The CDR3 DNA follows: TGTGCCAGCAGTGCTAGCGCCCTCAATGAGCAGTTCTTC.

This sequence joins TRBV29-1 and TRBJ1-2; maybe TRBD1 (6 bases). The CDR3 is 11 amino acids. V shed 5 bases and J shed 6 bases, with 10 bases lying between them. Per the germline V gene, CDR1 is SQVTM and CDR2 is ANQGSEA. CDR3 residues: CSVLGGNGYTF. CDR3 in DNA: TGCAGCGTTCTCGGGGGCAATGGCTACACCTTC.